The sequence of this TCR beta chain was determined in a study of early stage breast cancer tumors (dated by TCRdb to about 2017). In the study overall: Of the approximately 15 invasive breast tumors, more than 9 were found to be estrogen receptor-positive, progesterone receptor-positive and HER2-negative. Across all samples, 2.5 million to 3 million templates representing nearly 1,100,000 unique clonotypes were detected. A read coverage of roughly 10-fold per sample was achieved on average. Of the roughly 12 ER+/PR+/HER2- tumors, eight were classified as invasive ductal carcinomas and four as invasive lobular carcinomas. Study-wide conclusions, independent of this receptor: Compared with adjacent normal breast tissue, tumors had 2.5 to 3-fold higher T cell density and higher clonality. Repertoires from blood and normal breast were more alike than repertoires from blood and tumor, and in about 85% of the 16 patients, comparing each tissue with blood separated tumor from normal. Sequencing bulk genomic DNA from unsorted cells could not capture chain pairing or functional markers like CD4, CD8 and FOXP3. Because the cohort was small, a breakdown by tumor subtype could not be done. Enriched TCRB sequences shared across patients were found to be mostly commonly generated sequences that were unlikely to play an important role in the tumor microenvironment.

Concerning this clone itself: Its antigen is unknown. One base away there is no much larger clone; base qualities are not given.

At the junction V is shortened by 0 bases and J by 3 bases, with 12 bases in between. Based on the germline V gene, the CDR1 and CDR2 sequences are LGHNA and YSLEER. The CDR3 spans 15 residues, from the cysteine through the phenylalanine. Just the 45-base CDR3 DNA is kept, in frame starting at base 1. The study profiled bulk TCR beta-chain repertoires in matched peripheral blood, tumor and adjacent normal breast tissue taken from approximately 16 patients with early-stage breast cancer. Before surgery, whole blood (about 4.5-10 mL) was collected into EDTA tubes and processed within 2 hours. Ficoll-Paque centrifugation in SepMate-50 tubes was used to isolate peripheral blood mononuclear cells. PBMCs were cryopreserved in aliquots of roughly 1.8 to 4 million cells in roughly 90% FBS with around 10% DMSO and kept in liquid nitrogen. The Qiagen AllPrep DNA/RNA Mini kit was used for genomic DNA extraction.

Two independent genomic DNA replicates were amplified for each sample, with around 0.5 ug used for blood and around 1.5 ug for tumor or normal breast. TCRB sequencing of genomic DNA was carried out with the ImmunoSeq Intro kit according to the manufacturer's instructions. For absolute quantification, the 31-cycle multiplex PCR included proprietary primers along with spike-in control sequences. An 87-bp fragment spanning the CDR3 and flanking V and J genes was sequenced with single-end 150-bp reads. Seven samples, each with two replicates, were multiplexed per lane of an Illumina MiSeq using version 3.0 chemistry. In the authors' own workflow: Raw data were processed with the vendor's proprietary pipeline, and both replicates were merged into a single result per sample. To define clonotypes, the study grouped productive rearrangements that shared the V-gene family, CDR3 amino acid sequence and J-gene segment. Clonality was computed as 1 minus the normalized Shannon entropy (Pielou evenness) of TCRB abundances. T cell density was estimated by dividing total templates by the number of input cells inferred from the DNA input amount. Recon was used with default parameters to estimate total repertoire diversity and clonality. Clonotypes with over 0.1% abundance in tumor and at least 32-fold higher abundance in tumor than in normal breast were defined as tumor-enriched. The source is immuneACCESS, and TCRdb retained only in-frame sequences with V and J called. Part of the clones is not carried over; for the studies checked, unresolved V genes explain less than half of this, and the remainder is unexplained. That table furnishes V, J and clone size, whereas the DNA furnished D and trimming. This sample is represented by approximately 33,000 clones; approximately 70% of them were singletons. Together, the top ten hold roughly 4.5% of the sample.

This sequence originates from a person in their 40s with breast cancer. In this chain, TRBV4-3 is recombined with TRBJ2-7; TRBD1 might be the D gene, on 6 matching bases. Sequenced: blood. The CDR3 amino acid sequence is: CASSQETGWGYEQYF. The DNA reads as follows: TGCGCCAGCAGCCAAGAGACAGGATGGGGCTACGAGCAGTACTTC.